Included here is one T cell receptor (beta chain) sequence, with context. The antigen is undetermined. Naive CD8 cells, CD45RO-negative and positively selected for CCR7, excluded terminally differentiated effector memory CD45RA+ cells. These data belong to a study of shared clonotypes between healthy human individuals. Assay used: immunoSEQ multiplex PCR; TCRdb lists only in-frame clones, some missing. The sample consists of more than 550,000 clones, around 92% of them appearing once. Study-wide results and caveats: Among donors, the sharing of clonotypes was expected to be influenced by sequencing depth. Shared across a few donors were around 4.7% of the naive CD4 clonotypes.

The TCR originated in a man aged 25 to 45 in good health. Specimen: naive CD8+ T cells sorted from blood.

This chain's CDR3 is CSVEAPSGTASTGELFF. The CDR3 nucleotides read TGCAGCGTTGAAGCTCCCAGCGGGACCGCGTCCACCGGGGAGCTGTTTTTT. This rearrangement joins TRBV29-1 to TRBJ2-2, with TRBD2 matching 7 bases. Unmatched junction bases numbered 12, after V lost 1 base and J lost 4 bases. The V gene's germline CDR1 is SQVTM and CDR2 ANQGSEA. The CDR3 has 17 residues.